This T cell receptor (beta chain) was recorded in a study of blood T cell repertoires in COVID-19. Overall study: T cells, B-cell-depleted T cells, or PBMCs supplied cDNA or gDNA.

This clone was picked up a small number of times. The CDR3 has 14 amino acids. Trimming cost V 0 bases and J 2 bases, with 7 bases left between them. Germline V CDR1 and CDR2: SGHRS, YFSETQ. Profiled with immunoSEQ multiplex PCR; TCRdb holds only in-frame clones, not every one. The table lists almost 250,000 clones, around nine tenths of them singletons. The clonotype originates from a woman younger than 45 who had recovered from COVID-19. J is TRBJ2-3 and V is TRBV5-1; D perhaps matches TRBD1 (5 bases). Sequencing input: PBMCs or T cells enriched from blood (not recorded which). The CDR3 protein is CASSLGQPTDTQYF. The CDR3 DNA reads as TGCGCCAGCAGCTTGGGACAGCCCACAGATACGCAGTATTTT.